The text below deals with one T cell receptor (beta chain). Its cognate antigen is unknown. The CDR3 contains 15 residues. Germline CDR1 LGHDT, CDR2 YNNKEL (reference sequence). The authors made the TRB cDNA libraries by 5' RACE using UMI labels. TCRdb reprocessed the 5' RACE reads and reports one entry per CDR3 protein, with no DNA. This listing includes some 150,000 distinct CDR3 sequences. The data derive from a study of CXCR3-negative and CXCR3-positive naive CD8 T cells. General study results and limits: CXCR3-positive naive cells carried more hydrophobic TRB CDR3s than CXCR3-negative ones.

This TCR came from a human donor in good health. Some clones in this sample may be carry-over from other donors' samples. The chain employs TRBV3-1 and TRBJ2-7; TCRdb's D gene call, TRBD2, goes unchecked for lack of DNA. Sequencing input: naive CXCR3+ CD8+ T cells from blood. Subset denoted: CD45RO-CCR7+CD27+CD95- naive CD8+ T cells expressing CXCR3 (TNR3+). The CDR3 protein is CASSQETSGLYEQYF.